The next 9 T cell receptor beta chains were all read from a single sample in a study of cytomegalovirus exposure and HLA in healthy donors. Primers included in the PCR were 60 Vbeta and 13 Jbeta primers. Generated by immunoSEQ multiplex PCR, the TCRdb table keeps only in-frame clones and is missing some. The table lists 100,000 to 150,000 clones, around four fifths of them singletons. The material sequenced was PBMCs. The receptors come from a boy aged 2 to 10 in good health and CMV-seronegative.

CDR3 sequence reads: CASGSGEATPETQYF. The CDR3 region has the DNA TGCGCCAGCGGAAGCGGGGAGGCGACCCCAGAGACCCAGTACTTC. The chain uses TRBV4-1 and TRBJ2-5, with 7 bases matching TRBD2. The junction had 13 bases not matched to a gene; V was cut back by 8 bases and J by 4 bases. The germline V gene has CDR1 MGHRA and CDR2 YSYEKL. The CDR3 runs 15 residues.

In this sample, this clone turned up a few times. The chain has TRBV5-1 and TRBJ1-1; possible D gene TRBD1, 5 bases. From germline, CDR1 is SGHRS and CDR2 YFSETQ. This CDR3 has 16 residues. Between the trimmed V and J ends, which lost 0 bases and 3 bases, there was a span of 15 bases. In DNA form, the CDR3 reads TGCGCCAGCAGCTTGGAGGGGCAGGTCCTCTACACTGAAGCTTTCTTT. Its translation: CASSLEGQVLYTEAFF.

The chain is built from TRBV7-9 and TRBJ1-1; tentative D call: TRBD1 (6 bases). CDR1 and CDR2 from the germline V gene are SEHNR and FQNEAQ (reference sequence). CDR3 length: 17 residues. With 2 bases removed from V and 0 bases from J, the gap between germline ends came to 16 bases. CDR3 sequence: CASSLRHRALLNTEAFF. CDR3 sequence (DNA): TGTGCCAGCAGCTTACGGCACAGGGCGCTTCTGAACACTGAAGCTTTCTTT.

The chain employs TRBV5-1 and TRBJ2-3, with 12 bases matching TRBD1. Germline V gene sequence: CDR1 SGHRS, CDR2 YFSETQ. V lost 4 bases to trimming and J lost 7 bases; unmatched junction nucleotides: 7. This CDR3 comprises 15 residues. CDR3 bases: TGCGCCAGCAGCCCCTCGGGACAGGGGGCATATACGCAGTATTTT. Residues: CASSPSGQGAYTQYF.

This chain links TRBV7-3 with TRBJ2-1; TRBD2 might be the D (5 bases). Per the germline V gene, CDR1 is SGHTA and CDR2 is FQGTGA. V dropped 4 bases and J dropped 6 bases, with 7 bases sitting between them. CDR3 length: 12 residues. The CDR3 bases are TGTGCCAGCAGCTCGGACTCCAATGAGCAGTTCTTC. It specifies CASSSDSNEQFF.

V is TRBV19 and J is TRBJ2-7, with D possibly TRBD1 on 6 matching bases. The germline V and J ends were trimmed by 0 bases and 7 bases, with 10 bases remaining between them. This CDR3 comprises 13 residues. Germline V gene sequence: CDR1 LNHDA, CDR2 SQIVND (reference sequence). The chain's CDR3 is CASSIDLGTEQYV. CDR3 DNA: TGTGCCAGTAGTATAGATCTTGGGACAGAGCAGTACGTC.

This clone occurred a few times. The V gene is TRBV10-3, the J gene TRBJ2-2; 16 bases are a match to TRBD2. CDR1 and CDR2 (germline): ENHRY, SYGVKD. V lost 7 bases, J lost 4 bases, and 18 bases stayed unmatched. The CDR3 is 21 amino acids. The CDR3 protein is CAITSTAGTSGGASSTGELFF. The CDR3 region has the DNA TGTGCCATCACCTCCACCGCCGGGACTAGCGGGGGGGCTAGTAGCACCGGGGAGCTGTTTTTT.

This clone has a single count. The chain combines TRBV29-1 with TRBJ2-3; TRBD1 aligns across 9 bases. This CDR3 has 15 residues. Germline CDR1 and CDR2: SQVTM and ANQGSEA. With 3 bases clipped from V and 1 base from J, the junction kept 5 bases outside the gene matches. In nucleotides, the CDR3 is TGCAGCGTTGAGTCGTGGGACAGGGGCACAGATACGCAGTATTTT. It is translated as CSVESWDRGTDTQYF.

J is TRBJ1-5 and V is TRBV7-2, with TRBD1 as a possible D gene (6 bases). The germline V gene has CDR1 SGHTA and CDR2 FQGNSA. V lost 2 bases and J 5 bases, leaving 13 bases between the germline ends. The length of the CDR3 is 15 residues. The CDR3: CASSLFGRGDQPQHF. The DNA of the CDR3 is TGTGCCAGCAGCTTATTTGGCAGGGGAGATCAGCCCCAGCATTTT.